A selection of T cell receptor beta chains follows, all from one sample in a study of control samples from healthy donors and cancer patients. Repertoires were generated with immunoSEQ multiplex PCR, while TCRdb's copy carries only in-frame clones and drops some. The data contain some 97,000 clones, about 90% of them singletons. Material: blood. The receptors originated from a woman aged 45-65 years in good health. Both conserved end residues are part of each CDR3. Fields, in order: CDR3 DNA, CDR3 protein, D gene, V gene, clone size, J gene. The D gene is left open where the match is weak. Clone size is not always given. Where it is, it says once, few, many or a class for expanded clones.

TGTGCCAGTACCCCCCAACAGGGTGGGAACACTGAAGCTTTCTTT	CASTPQQGGNTEAFF	.	TRBV19	.	TRBJ1-1
TGTGCCAGCAGCCAAGGATATGGCTTGAACATTCAGTACTTC	CASSQGYGLNIQYF	.	TRBV3-1/TRBV3-2	.	TRBJ2-4
TGTGCCAGCTTCTCGGGGAATGGGGACACCTTC	CASFSGNGDTF	.	TRBV2	.	TRBJ1-2
TGTGCCACCAGTGGCCGACGCCAGACAGATACGCAGTATTTT	CATSGRRQTDTQYF	.	TRBV24-1	.	TRBJ2-3
TGTGCCAGCAGCGCGCCCCGGACAGGGGACTACGAGCAGTACTTC	CASSAPRTGDYEQYF	TRBD1	TRBV5-5	.	TRBJ2-7
TGTGCCAGCAGCCCACCCCCGGCCAGAAAATATGGCTACACCTTC	CASSPPPARKYGYTF	.	TRBV7-9	.	TRBJ1-2
TGTGCCAGCAAGTCCAGCGACAAGATGAACACTGAAGCTTTCTTT	CASKSSDKMNTEAFF	.	TRBV7-9	.	TRBJ1-1
TGTGCCAGCAGGGTTTTGGATTCACCCCTCCACTTT	CASRVLDSPLHF	.	TRBV27	.	TRBJ1-6
TGTGCCACCTCGGGTTGGGGTGAAGCTTTCTTT	CATSGWGEAFF	.	TRBV19	.	TRBJ1-1
TGTGCCAGCAGTAACAGACAGGGCCCCATGGAGTACTTC	CASSNRQGPMEYF	TRBD1	TRBV6-5	.	TRBJ2-7
TGTGCCACCAGTGATCCGACTAGCGGGGGTATCAATGAGCAGTTCTTC	CATSDPTSGGINEQFF	TRBD2	TRBV24-1	.	TRBJ2-1
TGTGCCAGCAGCCAAGTCGCGGGTCCCAATGAGCAGTTCTTC	CASSQVAGPNEQFF	.	TRBV14	.	TRBJ2-1
TGTGCCAGCAGTTTACCCCGAAACAATCAGCCCCAGCATTTT	CASSLPRNNQPQHF	.	TRBV6-2/TRBV6-3	.	TRBJ1-5
TGCGCCAGCAGCTTGGAGGCAGTAACTTTCTTT	CASSLEAVTFF	.	TRBV5-1	.	TRBJ1-1
TGCGCCAGCAGTGAACGGGGGGACACTGAAGCTTTCTTT	CASSERGDTEAFF	.	TRBV10-1	.	TRBJ1-1
TGTGCCAGCAGCTTAGGGTTTGGGACGGATAGGGGGCGAACTGAAGCTTTCTTT	CASSLGFGTDRGRTEAFF	TRBD1	TRBV7-9	.	TRBJ1-1
TGTGCCAGCTCACCAGGGACAGGGGGATCGGAGCAGTACTTC	CASSPGTGGSEQYF	TRBD1	TRBV18	.	TRBJ2-7
TGTGCCAGCAGCACGAACACTGAAGCTTTCTTT	CASSTNTEAFF	.	TRBV6-5	.	TRBJ1-1
TGTGCCAGCAGCTTACCCGGTAACACCATATATTTT	CASSLPGNTIYF	.	TRBV7-2	.	TRBJ1-3
TGTGCCAGCAGCCACCTAGCGGAACAAACAGATACGCAGTATTTT	CASSHLAEQTDTQYF	TRBD2	TRBV14	once	TRBJ2-3
TGCGCCAGCAGCTCCGACGGGACTAGCGGGCCAGAAAATGAGCAGTTCTTC	CASSSDGTSGPENEQFF	TRBD2	TRBV5-1	.	TRBJ2-1
TGTGCCAGCTCTGACAGAAACACCATATATTTT	CASSDRNTIYF	.	TRBV18	.	TRBJ1-3
TGTGCCAGCAGCTTAGTCAGGACCGTCAGCGAGCAGTACTTC	CASSLVRTVSEQYF	.	TRBV7-2	.	TRBJ2-7
TGTGCCAGCAGCCCCGGCGGCGGGGGCTGGGGCTACACCTTC	CASSPGGGGWGYTF	.	TRBV13	.	TRBJ1-2
TGTGCCATCAGTGAGATGGACAGGGGCGAAGAGACCCAGTACTTC	CAISEMDRGEETQYF	TRBD1	TRBV10-3	.	TRBJ2-5
TGCGCCAGCAGCCAAGCGGCGTGGTCGGAAGAGGATACGCAGTATTTT	CASSQAAWSEEDTQYF	.	TRBV4-3	.	TRBJ2-3
TGTGCCAGCAGCTTCGGTGGCAGGGGGCAACCGACGCAGTATTTT	CASSFGGRGQPTQYF	TRBD1	TRBV11-2	.	TRBJ2-3
TGCGCCAGCGGCCGCATGAAGGAACTCGGGGAGACCCAGTACTTC	CASGRMKELGETQYF	.	TRBV23-1	.	TRBJ2-5
TGTGCCAGCAGCCTCTACGGGAGGTACACCTTC	CASSLYGRYTF	.	TRBV12-3/TRBV12-4	.	TRBJ1-2
TGTGCCGGAAGGACTATTCCTAGGAATGAGCAGTTCTTC	CAGRTIPRNEQFF	.	TRBV24-1	.	TRBJ2-1
TGTGCCAGTAGTATCCCGGCAGGACGTGGCACCGGGGAGCTGTTTTTT	CASSIPAGRGTGELFF	.	TRBV19	.	TRBJ2-2
TGTGCCAGCAGCTCTCTATCCGTCCTGGTAGGGGAGACCCAGTACTTC	CASSSLSVLVGETQYF	.	TRBV11-2	.	TRBJ2-5
TGCAGTGCCAGTGGACTAGCGGGCACCGGGGAGCTGTTTTTT	CSASGLAGTGELFF	TRBD2	TRBV20-1	.	TRBJ2-2
TGTGCCAGCAGCTTAGGGCTGACTCCCCAGTACTTC	CASSLGLTPQYF	.	TRBV7-2	once	TRBJ2-5
TGTGCCAGCAGCTTAGTGGGACTAAATGCCGAGTCAGAGACCCAGTACTTC	CASSLVGLNAESETQYF	TRBD2	TRBV7-9	once	TRBJ2-5
TGTGCCAGCAGGGACGGGGGGCAATTCTACGAGCAGTACTTC	CASRDGGQFYEQYF	.	TRBV2	.	TRBJ2-7
TGTGCCAGCAGTTACGCGGGGGCTCGTGGGAACACTGAAGCTTTCTTT	CASSYAGARGNTEAFF	.	TRBV6-5	.	TRBJ1-1
TGTGCCAGCAACAGACAGGGGGATCAGCCCCAGCATTTT	CASNRQGDQPQHF	TRBD1	TRBV12-3/TRBV12-4	.	TRBJ1-5
TGCGCCAGCAGCTTGGCCTACAGGGCGCGAGACACTGAAGCTTTCTTT	CASSLAYRARDTEAFF	.	TRBV5-1	.	TRBJ1-1
TGTGCCAGCAGCCAATCGACAGGGGGCTGGAACTATGGCTACACCTTC	CASSQSTGGWNYGYTF	TRBD1	TRBV14	.	TRBJ1-2
TGTGCCAGCAGTCCATACCAAGGGACGGGAGGTCTGCCCCAGCATTTT	CASSPYQGTGGLPQHF	.	TRBV2	.	TRBJ1-5
TGCGCCAGCAGCTTTGAGGAACCAAACATTCAGTACTTC	CASSFEEPNIQYF	.	TRBV5-1	.	TRBJ2-4
TGTGCCAGCAGTTCCTTCCCGGGACTAGCGGACACAGATACGCAGTATTTT	CASSSFPGLADTDTQYF	TRBD2	TRBV27	.	TRBJ2-3